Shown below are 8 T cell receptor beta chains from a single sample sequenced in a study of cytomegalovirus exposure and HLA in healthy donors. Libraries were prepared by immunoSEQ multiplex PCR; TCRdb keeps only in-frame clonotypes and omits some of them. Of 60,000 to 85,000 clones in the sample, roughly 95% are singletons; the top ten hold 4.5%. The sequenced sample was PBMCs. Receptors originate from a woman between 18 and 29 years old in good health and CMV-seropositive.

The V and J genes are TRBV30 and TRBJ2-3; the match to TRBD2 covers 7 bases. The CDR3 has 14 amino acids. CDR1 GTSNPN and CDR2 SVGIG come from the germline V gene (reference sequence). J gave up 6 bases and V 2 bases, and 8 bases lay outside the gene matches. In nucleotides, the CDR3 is TGTGCCTGGAGTCGGGGGGTGGATTGGGATACGCAGTATTTT. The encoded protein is CAWSRGVDWDTQYF. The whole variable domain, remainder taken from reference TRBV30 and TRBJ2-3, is SQTIHQWPATLVQPVGSPLSLECTVEGTSNPNLYWYRQAAGRGLQLLFYSVGIGQISSEVPQNLSASRPQDRQFILSSKKLLLSDSGFYLCAWSRGVDWDTQYFGPGTRLTVL.

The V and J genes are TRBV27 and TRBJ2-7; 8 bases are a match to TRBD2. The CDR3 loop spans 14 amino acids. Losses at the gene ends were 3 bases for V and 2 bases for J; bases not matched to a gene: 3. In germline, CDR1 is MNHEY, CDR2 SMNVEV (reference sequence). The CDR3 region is CASSFRGLAYEQYF. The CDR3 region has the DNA TGTGCCAGCAGTTTTAGGGGACTAGCCTACGAGCAGTACTTC.

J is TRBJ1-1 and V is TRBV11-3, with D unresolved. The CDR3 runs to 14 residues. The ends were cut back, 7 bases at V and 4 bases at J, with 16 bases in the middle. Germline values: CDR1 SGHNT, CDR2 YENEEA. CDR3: CASTPRTGSTEAFF. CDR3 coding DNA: TGTGCCAGCACACCCCGTACTGGGAGCACTGAAGCTTTCTTT.

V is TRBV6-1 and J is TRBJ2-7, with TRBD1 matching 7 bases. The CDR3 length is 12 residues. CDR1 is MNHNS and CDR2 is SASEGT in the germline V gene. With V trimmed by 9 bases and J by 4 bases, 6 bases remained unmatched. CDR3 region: CASNRGHYEQYF. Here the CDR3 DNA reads TGTGCCAGTAACAGGGGACATTACGAGCAGTACTTC.

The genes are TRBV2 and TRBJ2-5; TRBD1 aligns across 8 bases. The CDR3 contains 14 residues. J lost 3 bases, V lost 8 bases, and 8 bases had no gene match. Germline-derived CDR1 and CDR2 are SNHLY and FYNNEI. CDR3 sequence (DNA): TGTGCCAGCGATAGGGACAGGTGGAAAGAGACCCAGTACTTC. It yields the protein CASDRDRWKETQYF.

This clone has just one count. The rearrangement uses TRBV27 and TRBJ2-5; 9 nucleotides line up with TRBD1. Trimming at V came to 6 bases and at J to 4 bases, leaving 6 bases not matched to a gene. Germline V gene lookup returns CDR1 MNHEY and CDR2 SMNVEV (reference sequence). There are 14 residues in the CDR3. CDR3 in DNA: TGTGCCAGCAGGAACAGGGGGCGTGTAGAGACCCAGTACTTC. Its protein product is CASRNRGRVETQYF.

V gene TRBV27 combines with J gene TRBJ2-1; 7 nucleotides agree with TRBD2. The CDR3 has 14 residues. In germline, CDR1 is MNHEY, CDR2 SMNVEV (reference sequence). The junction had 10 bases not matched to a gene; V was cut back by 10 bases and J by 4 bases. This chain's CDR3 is CATKRDSIYNEQFF. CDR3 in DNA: TGTGCCACCAAGCGGGATTCGATTTACAATGAGCAGTTCTTC.

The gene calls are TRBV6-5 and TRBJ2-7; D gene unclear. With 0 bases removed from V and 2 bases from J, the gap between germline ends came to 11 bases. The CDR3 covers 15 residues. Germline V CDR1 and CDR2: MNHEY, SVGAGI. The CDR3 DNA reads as TGTGCCAGCAGTTACTCGAGTGTTGGGCCCTACGAGCAGTACTTC. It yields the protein CASSYSSVGPYEQYF.